This TCR beta chain was captured by sequencing in a study of blood T cell repertoires in COVID-19. Germline-derived CDR1 and CDR2 are SEHNR and FQNEAQ (reference sequence). The CDR3 covers 15 residues. The junction had 8 bases not matched to a gene; V was cut back by 2 bases and J by 4 bases. Clones were read by immunoSEQ multiplex PCR, and TCRdb kept only the in-frame ones, dropping some. The sample includes about 270,000 clones, 88% of them seen just once. Source material: PBMCs or T cells enriched from blood (not recorded which). The V gene is TRBV7-9, the J gene TRBJ2-7; 7 nucleotides match TRBD1. The source of this sequence is a woman aged 25 to 39 who had recovered from COVID-19. The CDR3 sequence: CASSLYTIRGYEQYF. Written as DNA, the CDR3 is TGTGCCAGCAGCTTATATACGATCAGGGGGTACGAGCAGTACTTC.